This T cell receptor (beta chain) was identified during a study of T cells in Graves' hyperthyroidism and ophthalmopathy. The CDR3 totals 19 residues. The germline CDR1 and CDR2 sequences are LGHDT and YNNKEL (reference sequence). The V and J ends lost 0 bases and 7 bases, in that order; junction bases with no gene match: 15. The PBMCs were sourced from fresh peripheral blood (around 10 ml). Amplified TCR beta CDR3 regions came from RNA transcripts. Primed by the HTBI set, a first-round RT-PCR was run on the TCR CDR3. TCRdb re-derived calls from the multiplex PCR reads in MiXCR, one entry per CDR3 protein. The sample yields nearly 600,000 distinct CDR3 sequences, around 14% seen once. In its sample, this clonotype was seen many times. What it binds is not known. Study-wide results and caveats: Ophthalmopathy was separated from stable hyperthyroidism by a 13 V-J model.

The chain has TRBV3-1 and TRBJ2-1; 10 bases line up with TRBD2. What was sequenced was blood. The receptor's source is a woman in her late teens or twenties with Graves' ophthalmopathy. CDR3 sequence (DNA): TGTGCCAGCAGCCAAGACCAAGCAAAACTAGCGGGGTCTTGGAATGAGCAGTTCTTC. Amino acid sequence: CASSQDQAKLAGSWNEQFF.